This T cell receptor (beta chain) was observed in a study of Ad26.COV2.S vaccination and SARS-CoV-2 variants (dated by TCRdb to the early 2020s). Regarding the study in general: Vaccine-arm donors were drawn from COV1001, a multicentre, randomized, double-blind, placebo-controlled phase I-IIa trial of Ad26.COV2.S in healthy adults. Ad26.COV2.S was given intramuscularly at 5x10^10 or 1x10^11 viral particles, as a single shot or as two shots 56 days apart. TCRbeta repertoire sequencing was used to assess the specificity and breadth of SARS-CoV-2-reactive T cell receptors after Ad26.COV2.S vaccination. The TCR-sequenced set comprised about 32 samples: about 19 Ad26.COV2.S vaccine recipients, 5 placebo recipients and 8 SARS-CoV-2 convalescent individuals. Participants in the trial were split at random into five groups of five each, receiving low-dose or high-dose Ad26.COV2.S once or twice, or else placebo on both occasions. Throughout the experiments and outcome assessment, investigators stayed blinded to trial group allocation. Paper-wide results and their limitations: After vaccination, substantial breadth of spike-specific CD8+ and CD4+ T cell responses was reported. Spike-specific TCR breadth was higher in Ad26.COV2.S recipients than in placebo recipients (P = 0.0014). It was noted by the authors that total T cell responses may have been underestimated by the TCR breadth and depth analyses. Vaccine and placebo recipients had similar non-spike TCR breadth, a finding consistent with the vaccine containing only spike. The study was not powered to compare responses between vaccine doses or regimens.

In the case of this clone: This receptor's antigen is unknown. The sample holds no much larger clone one base away, and base qualities are not on file.

The CDR3 measures 15 amino acids from cysteine to phenylalanine. Of all the DNA, just the CDR3 is kept, 45 bases in frame from base 1. The V end gives up 4 bases and the J end 5 bases, leaving 10 bases in the junction not matched to a gene. From a lookup of the germline V gene, CDR1 and CDR2 are SGHRS and YFSETQ. The treatment or condition label of this sample denotes: approximately 18 received Ad26.COV2.S at low or high dose, single or two shots; about five received placebo; per-sample allocation not given. For vaccine and placebo recipients, repertoires were sequenced using samples collected on day 63 after the first injection. In Cohort 1b, 25 or so adults aged 18-55 years were enrolled at a single site in Boston, USA, between 29 July and 7 August 2020. Ad26.COV2.S was a replication-incompetent adenovirus type 26 vector that expressed a prefusion-stabilized SARS-CoV-2 spike protein derived from the original Wuhan strain.

The immunoSEQ Assay was used to sequence TCRbeta CDR3 regions. After extraction, genomic DNA underwent amplification by bias-controlled multiplex PCR, followed by high-throughput sequencing. The study's own analysis went as follows. Collapsing and filtering of sequences were performed to quantify the absolute abundance of each unique TCRbeta CDR3 region. Usable DNA was measured by amplifying reference genes present in all nucleated cells, and TCRbeta template counts were normalized to that usable DNA to estimate T cell fraction. Repertoire TCRs were annotated as SARS-CoV-2-specific when V gene, CDR3 amino acid sequence and J gene were exactly matched to a known reactive TCR set. The reference SARS-CoV-2 TCR set was derived from MIRA and filtered for enrichment in COVID-19-positive ImmuneCODE repertoires, a step that removed public or cross-reactive TCRs. Based on the MIRA antigens, annotated TCRs were further analysed at the level of specific ORF or position within ORF. Depth was the summed frequency of annotated unique rearrangements, while breadth was defined as annotated unique rearrangements over total unique productive rearrangements. Two-sided Wilcoxon rank-sum tests were used to compare TCR breadth between groups. TCRdb took over this immuneACCESS table, retaining in-frame rearrangements with V and J assigned. Such tables are incomplete; in checked studies, under half of the missing clones stem from an unresolved V gene, and the remainder is unexplained. V, J and clone size were drawn from that table, and D and trimming were deduced from the DNA. In all, the sample holds around 320,000 clones, and 70% to 90% of those were seen once. The ten largest clones represent under 2.5% of the sample.

The rearranged segments are TRBV5-1 and TRBJ2-5; the junction holds 8 bases that match TRBD2. The TCR was taken from a person between 18 and 59 years old who received the Ad26.COV2.S COVID-19 vaccine or a placebo. Material: peripheral blood, obtained in a trial of Ad26.COV2.S vaccine versus placebo. The CDR3 protein: CASSTHGTREETQYF. The bases are TGCGCCAGCAGCACTCACGGGACTAGAGAGGAGACCCAGTACTTC.